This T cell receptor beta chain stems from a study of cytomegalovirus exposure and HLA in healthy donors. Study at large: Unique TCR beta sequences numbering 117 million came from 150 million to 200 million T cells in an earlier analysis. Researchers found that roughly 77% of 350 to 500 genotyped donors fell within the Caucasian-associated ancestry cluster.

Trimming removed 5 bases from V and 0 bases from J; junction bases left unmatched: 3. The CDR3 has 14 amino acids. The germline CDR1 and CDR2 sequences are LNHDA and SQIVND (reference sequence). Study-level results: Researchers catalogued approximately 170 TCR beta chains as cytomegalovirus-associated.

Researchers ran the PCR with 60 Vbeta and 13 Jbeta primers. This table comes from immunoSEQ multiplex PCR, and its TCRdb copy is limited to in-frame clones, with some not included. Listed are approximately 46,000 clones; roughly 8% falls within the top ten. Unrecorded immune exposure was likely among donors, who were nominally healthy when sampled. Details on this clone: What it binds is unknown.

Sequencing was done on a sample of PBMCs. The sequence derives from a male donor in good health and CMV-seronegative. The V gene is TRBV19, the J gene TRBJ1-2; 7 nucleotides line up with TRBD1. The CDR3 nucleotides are TGTGCCAGTAGTCGGGACAGAGCTAACTATGGCTACACCTTC. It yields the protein CASSRDRANYGYTF.